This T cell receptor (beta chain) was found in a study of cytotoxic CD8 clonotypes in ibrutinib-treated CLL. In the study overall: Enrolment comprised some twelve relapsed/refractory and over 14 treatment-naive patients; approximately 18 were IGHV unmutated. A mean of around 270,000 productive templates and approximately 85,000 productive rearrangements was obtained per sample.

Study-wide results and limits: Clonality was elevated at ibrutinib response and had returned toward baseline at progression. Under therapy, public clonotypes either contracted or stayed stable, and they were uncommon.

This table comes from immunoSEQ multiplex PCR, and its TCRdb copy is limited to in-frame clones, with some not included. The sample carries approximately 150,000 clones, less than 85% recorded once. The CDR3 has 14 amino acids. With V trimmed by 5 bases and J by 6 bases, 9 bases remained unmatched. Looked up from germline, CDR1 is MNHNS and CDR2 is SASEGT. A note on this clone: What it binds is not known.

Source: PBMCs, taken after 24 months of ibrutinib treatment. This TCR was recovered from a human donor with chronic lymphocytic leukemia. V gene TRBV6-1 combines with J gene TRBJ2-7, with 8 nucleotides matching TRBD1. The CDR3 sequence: CASSQQTDRAEQYF. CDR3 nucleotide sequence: TGTGCCAGCAGTCAACAAACGGACAGGGCCGAGCAGTACTTC.